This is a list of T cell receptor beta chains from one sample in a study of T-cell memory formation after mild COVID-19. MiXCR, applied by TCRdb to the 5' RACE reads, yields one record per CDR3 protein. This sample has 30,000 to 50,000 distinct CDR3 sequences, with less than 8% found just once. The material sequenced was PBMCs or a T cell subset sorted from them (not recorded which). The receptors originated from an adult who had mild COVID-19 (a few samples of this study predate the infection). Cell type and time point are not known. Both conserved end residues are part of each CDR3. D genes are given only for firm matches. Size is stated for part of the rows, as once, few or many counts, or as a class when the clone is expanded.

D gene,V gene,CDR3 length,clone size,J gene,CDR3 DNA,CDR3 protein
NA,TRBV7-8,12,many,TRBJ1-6,TGTGCCAGCAGCTCCAGTCGGACACCCCTCCACTTT,CASSSSRTPLHF
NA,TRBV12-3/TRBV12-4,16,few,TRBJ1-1,TGTGCCAGCAGTTTTTCGCCAGGAGATCTGAACACTGAAGCTTTCTTT,CASSFSPGDLNTEAFF
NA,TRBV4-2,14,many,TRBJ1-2,TGTGCCAGCAGCCATGACCAGGGGCCCTATGGCTACACCTTC,CASSHDQGPYGYTF
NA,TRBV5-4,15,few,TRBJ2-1,TGTGCCAGCAGCTTGGAGGGGGGGCCTAGAGGTGAGCAGTTCTTC,CASSLEGGPRGEQFF
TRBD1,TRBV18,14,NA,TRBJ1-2,TGTGCCAGCTCACCTTCGAGACAGGGAAATGGCTACACCTTC,CASSPSRQGNGYTF
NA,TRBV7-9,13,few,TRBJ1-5,TGTGCCAGCAGCTTAGGTTCGTCTCAGCCCCAGCATTTT,CASSLGSSQPQHF
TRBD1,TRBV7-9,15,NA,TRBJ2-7,TGTGCCAGCAGCCCCCAGACAGGGGCCTGGTACGAGCAGTACTTC,CASSPQTGAWYEQYF
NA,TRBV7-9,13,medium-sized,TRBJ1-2,TGTGCCAGCACCTTCTCTCAGGGTCAAGGCTACACCTTC,CASTFSQGQGYTF
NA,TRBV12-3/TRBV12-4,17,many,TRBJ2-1,TGTGCCAGCAGTCCCCCAATAATGATGATCTCCTACAATGAGCAGTTCTTC,CASSPPIMMISYNEQFF
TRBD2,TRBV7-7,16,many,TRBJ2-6,TGTGCTAGCAGTCTAGCGGGACACTCTGGGGCCAACGTCCTGACTTTC,CASSLAGHSGANVLTF
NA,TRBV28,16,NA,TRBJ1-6,TGTGCCAGCAGTTTATCGAGGGGAACCTTTAATTCACCCCTCCACTTT,CASSLSRGTFNSPLHF
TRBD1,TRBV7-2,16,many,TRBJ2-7,TGTGCCAGCAGCCCCTCCGGGACAGGGGGTCTGGGAGAGCAGTACTTC,CASSPSGTGGLGEQYF
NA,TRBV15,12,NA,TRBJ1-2,TGTGCCACCAGCAGAGATAAGATCAGGGGCACCTTC,CATSRDKIRGTF
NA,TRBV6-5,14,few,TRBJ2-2,TGTGCCAGCAGTTACGGCGGTGGCGGGGGGGAGCTGTTTTTT,CASSYGGGGGELFF
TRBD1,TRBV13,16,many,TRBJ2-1,TGTGCCAGCAGCTACTACAGACAGGGAAGCTACAATGAGCAGTTCTTC,CASSYYRQGSYNEQFF
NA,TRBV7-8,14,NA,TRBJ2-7,TGTGCCAGCAGCTCCCCACACTTATCCTACGAGCAGTACTTC,CASSSPHLSYEQYF
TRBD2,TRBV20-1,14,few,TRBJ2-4,TGCAGTGCTGATAGCGGGAGTGCCAAAAACATTCAGTACTTC,CSADSGSAKNIQYF
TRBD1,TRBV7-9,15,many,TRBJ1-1,TGTGCCAGCAGCTTTCTGACAGGGGTACCCGCTGAAGCTTTCTTT,CASSFLTGVPAEAFF
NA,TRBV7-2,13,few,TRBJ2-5,TGTGCCAGCAGCTTAGCCCATAGGGAGACCCAGTACTTC,CASSLAHRETQYF
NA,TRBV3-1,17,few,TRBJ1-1,TGTGCCAGCAGCCAAGTTGGGACGATGCCGCGGGGGAATGAAGCTTTCTTT,CASSQVGTMPRGNEAFF
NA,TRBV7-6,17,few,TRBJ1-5,TGTGCCAGCAGCTTGGAACGGGGCCCCAGGGGCAATCAGCCCCAGCATTTT,CASSLERGPRGNQPQHF
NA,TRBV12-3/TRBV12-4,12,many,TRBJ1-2,TGTGCCAGCAGTTCGCAGGGCTATGGCTACACCTTC,CASSSQGYGYTF
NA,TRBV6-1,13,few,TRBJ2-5,TGTGCCAGCAGTGAGAACAGTAAGGGGACCCAGTACTTC,CASSENSKGTQYF
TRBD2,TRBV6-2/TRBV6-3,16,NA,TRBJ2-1,TGTGCCAGCAGTACTCGACTAGCGGGAGCCTACAATGAGCAGTTCTTC,CASSTRLAGAYNEQFF
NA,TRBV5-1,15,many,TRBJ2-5,TGCGCCAGCAGCTTGGCGAGAACCTATGGAGAGACCCAGTACTTC,CASSLARTYGETQYF
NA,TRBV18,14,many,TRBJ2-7,TGTGCCAGCTCTCCGGTCCTAAACTCCTACGAGCAGTACTTC,CASSPVLNSYEQYF
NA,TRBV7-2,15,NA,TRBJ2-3,TGTGCCAGCAGCCCTAGCGTATCGGGCACAGATACGCAGTATTTT,CASSPSVSGTDTQYF
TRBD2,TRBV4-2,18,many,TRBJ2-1,TGTGCCAGCAGCCAAGCAGCGGGACTAGCGGGAGCAAGCAATGAGCAGTTCTTC,CASSQAAGLAGASNEQFF
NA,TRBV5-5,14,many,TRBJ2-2,TGTGCCAGCAGCTTGACTAGTACCACCGGGGAGCTGTTTTTT,CASSLTSTTGELFF